The next 5 T cell receptor delta chains were all read from a single sample in a study of γδ T cells in repeated Plasmodium falciparum infection. Gammadelta T cells were flow-sorted from PBMC into Vgamma9/Vdelta2+ and Vdelta2-negative populations for bulk analysis. TCRdb reapplied CATT to the multiplex PCR reads. Of around 89,000 delta-chain clones listed, more than 1.4% are singletons. Sequencing input: gamma-delta T cells from blood. The receptors were sampled from a pool of human donors (malaria-infected and uninfected, not separated).

About this clone itself: The TCRdb protein, from a much larger clone, departs from this DNA's translation at residue 18, likely by read error; the protein shown derives from the DNA. The J gene is uncalled and the V gene is TRDV2; the table's D call, TRDD3, was not checked against the DNA. This CDR3 region has 19 residues. Germline V gene lookup returns CDR1 GEAIGNYY and CDR2 EKD. CDR3 nucleotides: TGTGCCTGTGTCCCCGTACTGGGGGATACGGGCTGGGACACCCGACAGATGATTTTC. Translating it yields CACVPVLGDTGWDTRQMIF.

Ten or more counts support this clone. TCRdb records a much larger clone's protein for this DNA, with a difference at residue 5 that likely arises from a read error; the protein given is the translation of the DNA. V gene TRDV2 combines with J gene TRDJ1, with 7 nucleotides matching TRDD3. The J gene, missing from TCRdb, was assigned here through DNA to germline matching. The CDR3 runs to 17 residues. Per germline, CDR1 GEAIGNYY and CDR2 EKD. V lost 3 bases and J lost 1; bases outside the gene matches: 13. CDR3 sequence: CACDAKRGYAPTDKLIF. The CDR3 nucleotides are TGTGCCTGTGACGCTAAACGCGGATACGCTCCCACCGATAAACTCATCTTT.

In regard to this clone: TCRdb records a much larger clone's protein for this DNA, with a difference at residue 5 that likely arises from a read error; the protein given is the translation of the DNA. The V call is TRDV2, the J call TRDJ1; tentative D call: TRDD3 (6 bases). The CDR3 covers 16 residues. CDR1 is GEAIGNYY, CDR2 EKD, per germline. The V end was cut by 3 bases, the J end by 2 bases, with 18 bases between. CDR3 in DNA: TGTGCCTGTGACTCTTCTCATGGTGGGGGGACCGATAAACTCATCTTT. It codes for CACDSSHGGGTDKLIF.

With respect to this clone: TCRdb records a much larger clone's protein for this DNA, with a difference at residue 7 that likely arises from a read error; the protein given is the translation of the DNA. The chain has TRDV3 and TRDJ1, with D hard to call. CDR3 length equals 14 residues. The ends were cut back, 4 bases at V and 0 bases at J, with 15 bases in the middle. Germline V lookup: CDR1 TVYSNPD, CDR2 GDNSRS (reference sequence). The CDR3 DNA follows: TGTGCCTCCGTTAAGGTGAACAACACCGATAAACTCATCTTT. Translation gives CASVKVNNTDKLIF.

This clone was observed at least ten times. A far larger clone is only one base removed, so a read error is likely. Other DNA sequences within the sample encode an identical CDR3. The chain combines TRDV2 with TRDJ1, with 7 bases lining up with TRDD3. The J gene comes from matching the DNA to germline here; TCRdb lacks it. The germline V gene encodes CDR1 GEAIGNYY and CDR2 EKD. After removal of 0 bases from V and 0 bases from J, the junction contained 15 bases not matched to a gene. CDR3 length equals 19 residues. CDR3 nucleotide sequence: TGTGCCTGTGACACCGTAGGGCTGGGGGCACATTCCTACACCGATAAACTCATCTTT. Encoded protein: CACDTVGLGAHSYTDKLIF.